Listed below are T cell receptor beta chains from one sample, sequenced in a study of T cell responses to AZD1222 COVID-19 vaccine. The repertoire was sequenced with immunoSEQ multiplex PCR; TCRdb's copy has only in-frame clones and lacks some. This sample carries about 140,000 clones, over 85% of them seen once, and the ten largest clones take 1.7%. The material was peripheral blood, obtained on day 0 of AZD1222 vaccination. The source is an adult in good health. CDR3s include the opening cysteine and the closing phenylalanine or tryptophan. D genes are given only for firm matches. The listing skips clone size in some rows; elsewhere it reads once, few, many or a size class.

V gene	clone size	D gene	J gene	CDR3 protein	CDR3 DNA
TRBV7-2	-	-	TRBJ1-2	CASSLTALYGYTF	TGTGCCAGCAGCTTAACCGCTCTTTATGGCTACACCTTC
TRBV9	once	TRBD1	TRBJ1-2	CASSPDRGYGYTF	TGTGCCAGCAGCCCAGACAGGGGCTATGGCTACACCTTC
TRBV5-1	-	-	TRBJ1-2	CASSKDAYGYTF	TGCGCCAGCAGCAAGGATGCCTATGGCTACACCTTC
TRBV5-1	-	-	TRBJ1-1	CASSLVQLRGTEAFF	TGCGCCAGCAGCTTGGTACAGCTTAGGGGCACTGAAGCTTTCTTT
TRBV25-1	-	-	TRBJ2-3	CASGRGSTDTQYF	TGTGCCAGCGGGCGGGGTAGCACAGATACGCAGTATTTT
TRBV5-1	-	-	TRBJ1-5	CASSFFPGQPQHF	TGCGCCAGCAGCTTTTTCCCCGGACAGCCCCAGCATTTT
TRBV7-9	-	-	TRBJ1-3	CASSIGASPGIYF	TGTGCCAGCAGCATTGGGGCGTCCCCCGGCATATATTTT
TRBV2	-	TRBD2	TRBJ2-7	CASSVSLAGLTYEQYF	TGTGCCAGCAGTGTATCACTAGCGGGTCTTACGTACGAGCAGTACTTC
TRBV13	-	TRBD1	TRBJ1-5	CASNQGQGEEGNQPQHF	TGTGCCAGCAACCAGGGACAGGGGGAAGAGGGCAATCAGCCCCAGCATTTT
TRBV5-1	-	-	TRBJ2-7	CASSLAGSIYEQYF	TGCGCCAGCAGCTTGGCGGGATCGATCTACGAGCAGTACTTC
TRBV4-1	-	-	TRBJ2-7	CASSRVSSRDSTRGEQYF	TGCGCCAGCAGCCGCGTTTCTTCAAGGGACAGCACCCGGGGGGAGCAGTACTTC
TRBV2	-	TRBD1	TRBJ1-2	CASRAQGASPGYTF	TGTGCCAGCAGGGCACAGGGGGCGTCGCCTGGCTACACCTTC
TRBV5-1	-	-	TRBJ1-2	CASSLEGDLTF	TGCGCCAGCAGCTTGGAGGGGGACCTAACCTTC
TRBV24-1	-	-	TRBJ1-4	CATGRGEKLFF	TGTGCCACCGGAAGGGGCGAAAAACTGTTTTTT
TRBV12-3/TRBV12-4	-	-	TRBJ2-6	CASSFKLLDVLTF	TGTGCCAGCAGTTTTAAGCTTTTGGACGTCCTGACTTTC
TRBV7-2	-	-	TRBJ2-7	CASSLAGATAYEQYF	TGTGCCAGCAGCTTAGCTGGAGCTACGGCCTACGAGCAGTACTTC
TRBV6-5	once	-	TRBJ2-7	CASSPPTGEQYF	TGTGCCAGCAGTCCCCCTACGGGAGAGCAGTACTTC
TRBV30	-	TRBD1	TRBJ2-7	CAWTRDRAHEQYF	TGTGCCTGGACCCGGGACAGGGCCCACGAGCAGTACTTC
TRBV6-5	-	-	TRBJ2-3	CASSRQYPTDTQYF	TGTGCCAGCAGTCGACAGTACCCCACAGATACGCAGTATTTT
TRBV10-1	-	-	TRBJ2-2	CASSALAGELFF	TGCGCCAGCAGTGCTTTGGCCGGGGAGCTGTTTTTT
TRBV27	-	-	TRBJ2-7	CASSFGGSGYEQYF	TGTGCCAGCAGTTTCGGAGGGAGCGGATACGAGCAGTACTTC
TRBV7-9	-	TRBD2	TRBJ2-7	CASSSGLAGGYEQYF	TGTGCCAGCAGCTCGGGACTAGCGGGAGGGTACGAGCAGTACTTC
TRBV5-1	-	TRBD2	TRBJ2-7	CASSLELAGPTYEQYF	TGCGCCAGCAGCTTGGAACTAGCGGGTCCGACCTACGAGCAGTACTTC
TRBV6-4	-	-	TRBJ1-2	CASSDQNYGYTF	TGTGCCAGCAGTGACCAGAACTATGGCTACACCTTC
TRBV11-2	once	-	TRBJ2-2	CASSLLRGPGELFF	TGTGCCAGCAGCTTATTGAGGGGTCCCGGGGAGCTGTTTTTT
TRBV29-1	-	TRBD2	TRBJ2-7	CSVELRAGGPNSYEQYF	TGCAGCGTTGAATTGAGAGCGGGAGGGCCCAACTCCTACGAGCAGTACTTC
TRBV6-5	-	-	TRBJ1-1	CASSYFGVNTEAFF	TGTGCCAGCAGTTATTTTGGGGTTAACACTGAAGCTTTCTTT
TRBV5-1	-	-	TRBJ1-6	CASSLSTDNSPLHF	TGCGCCAGCAGCTTGTCGACGGACAATTCACCCCTCCACTTT
TRBV5-8	-	TRBD1	TRBJ1-5	CASSSSDRWGNQPQHF	TGTGCCAGCAGCTCTTCGGACAGGTGGGGAAATCAGCCCCAGCATTTT